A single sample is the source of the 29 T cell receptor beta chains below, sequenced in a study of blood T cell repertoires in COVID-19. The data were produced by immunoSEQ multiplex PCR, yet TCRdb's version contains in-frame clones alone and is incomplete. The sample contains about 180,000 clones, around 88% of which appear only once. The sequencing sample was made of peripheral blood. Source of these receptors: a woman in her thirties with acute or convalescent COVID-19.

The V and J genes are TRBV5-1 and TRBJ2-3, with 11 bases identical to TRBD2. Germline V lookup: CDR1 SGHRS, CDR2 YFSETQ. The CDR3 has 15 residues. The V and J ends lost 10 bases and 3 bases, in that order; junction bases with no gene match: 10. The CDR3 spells CADSTSGSETDTQYF. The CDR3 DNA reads TGCGCCGACTCAACTAGCGGGAGTGAGACAGATACGCAGTATTTT.

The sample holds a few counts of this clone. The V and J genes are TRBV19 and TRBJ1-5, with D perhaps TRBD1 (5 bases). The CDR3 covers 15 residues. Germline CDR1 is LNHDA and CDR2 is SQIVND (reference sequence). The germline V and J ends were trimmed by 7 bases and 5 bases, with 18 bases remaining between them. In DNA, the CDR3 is TGTGCCAGTAATCTCCTCGACAGCATAGATCAGCCCCAGCATTTT. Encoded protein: CASNLLDSIDQPQHF.

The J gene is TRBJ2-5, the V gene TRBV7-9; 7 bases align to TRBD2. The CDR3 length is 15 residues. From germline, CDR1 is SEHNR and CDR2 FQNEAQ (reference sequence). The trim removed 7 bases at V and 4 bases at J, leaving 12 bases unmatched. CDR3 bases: TGTGCCAGCACTCTTCGGACTAGTCGGGGAGAGACCCAGTACTTC. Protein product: CASTLRTSRGETQYF. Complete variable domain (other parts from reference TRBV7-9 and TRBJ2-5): DTGVSQNPRHKITKRGQNVTFRCDPISEHNRLYWYRQTLGQGPEFLTYFQNEAQLEKSRLLSDRFSAERPKGSFSTLEIQRTEQGDSAMYLCASTLRTSRGETQYFGPGTRLLVL.

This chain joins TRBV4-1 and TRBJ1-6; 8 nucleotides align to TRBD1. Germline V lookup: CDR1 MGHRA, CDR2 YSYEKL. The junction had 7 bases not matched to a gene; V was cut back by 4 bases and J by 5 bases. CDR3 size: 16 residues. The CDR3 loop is CASSRSPGQDNSPLHF. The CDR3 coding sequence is TGCGCCAGCAGCCGATCCCCGGGACAGGATAATTCACCCCTCCACTTT.

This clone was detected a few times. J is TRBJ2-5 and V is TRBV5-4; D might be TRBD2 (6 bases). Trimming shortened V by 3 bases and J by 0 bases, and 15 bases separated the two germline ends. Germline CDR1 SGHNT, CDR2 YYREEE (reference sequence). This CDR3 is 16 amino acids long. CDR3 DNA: TGTGCCAGCAGCTCAATCGGGACTCAGTACCAAGAGACCCAGTACTTC. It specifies CASSSIGTQYQETQYF.

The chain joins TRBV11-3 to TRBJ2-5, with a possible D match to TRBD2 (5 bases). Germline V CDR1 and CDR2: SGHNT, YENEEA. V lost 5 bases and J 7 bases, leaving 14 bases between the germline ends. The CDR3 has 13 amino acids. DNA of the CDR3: TGTGCCAGCAGCCGTGGACCCGCGGGGACCCAGTACTTC. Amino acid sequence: CASSRGPAGTQYF.

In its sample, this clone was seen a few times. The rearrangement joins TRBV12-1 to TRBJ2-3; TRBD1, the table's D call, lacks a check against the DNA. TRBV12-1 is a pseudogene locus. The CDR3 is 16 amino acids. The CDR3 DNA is TGTGCCAGCAGCCTTCAGATGACAGATCACACAGATACGCAGTATTTT. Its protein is CASSLQMTDHTDTQYF.

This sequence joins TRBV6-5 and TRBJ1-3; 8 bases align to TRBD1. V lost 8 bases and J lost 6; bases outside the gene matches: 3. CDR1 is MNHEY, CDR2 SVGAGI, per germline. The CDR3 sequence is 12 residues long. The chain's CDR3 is CASDRGPNTIYF. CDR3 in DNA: TGTGCCAGCGACAGGGGCCCAAACACCATATATTTT.

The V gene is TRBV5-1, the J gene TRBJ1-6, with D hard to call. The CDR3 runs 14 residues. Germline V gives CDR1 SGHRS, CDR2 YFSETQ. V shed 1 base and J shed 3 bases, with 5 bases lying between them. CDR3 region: CASSLNGYNSPLHF. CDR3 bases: TGCGCCAGCAGCTTGAACGGCTATAATTCACCCCTCCACTTT.

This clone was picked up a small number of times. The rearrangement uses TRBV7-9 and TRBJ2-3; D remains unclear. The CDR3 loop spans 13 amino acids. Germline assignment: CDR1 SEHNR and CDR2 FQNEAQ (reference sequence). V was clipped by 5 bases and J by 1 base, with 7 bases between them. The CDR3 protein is CASSRAGTDTQYF. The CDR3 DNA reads TGTGCCAGCAGCCGCGCGGGCACAGATACGCAGTATTTT.

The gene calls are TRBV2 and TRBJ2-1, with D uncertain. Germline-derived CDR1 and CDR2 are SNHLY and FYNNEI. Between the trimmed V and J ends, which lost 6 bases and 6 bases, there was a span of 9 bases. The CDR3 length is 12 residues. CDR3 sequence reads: CASRRGVNEQFF. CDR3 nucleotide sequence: TGTGCCAGCAGGCGAGGCGTCAATGAGCAGTTCTTC.

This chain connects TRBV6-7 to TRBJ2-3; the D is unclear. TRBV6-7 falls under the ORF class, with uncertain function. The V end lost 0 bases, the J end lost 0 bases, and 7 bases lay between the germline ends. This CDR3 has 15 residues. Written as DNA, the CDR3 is TGTGCCAGCAGTTACTCCAGAAAGAGCACAGATACGCAGTATTTT. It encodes CASSYSRKSTDTQYF.

The DNA for the CDR3 is TGCAGCGCCAAGGACAGTGGAGGTGAAAAACTGTTTTTT. Protein product: CSAKDSGGEKLFF. V usage is TRBV29-1 and J usage is TRBJ1-4; D possibly corresponds to TRBD1 (6 bases). Germline assignment: CDR1 SQVTM and CDR2 ANQGSEA. V shed 7 bases and J shed 7 bases, with 16 bases lying between them. CDR3 size: 13 residues.

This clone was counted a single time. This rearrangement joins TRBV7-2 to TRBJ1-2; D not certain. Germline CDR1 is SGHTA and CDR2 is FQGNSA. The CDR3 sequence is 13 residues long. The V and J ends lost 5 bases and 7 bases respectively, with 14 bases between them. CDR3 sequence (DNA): TGTGCCAGCAGCACTACCACGGTCGGTGGCTACACCTTC. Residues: CASSTTTVGGYTF. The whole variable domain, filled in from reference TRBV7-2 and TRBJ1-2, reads GAGVSQSPSNKVTEKGKDVELRCDPISGHTALYWYRQSLGQGLEFLIYFQGNSAPDKSGLPSDRFSAERTGGSVSTLTIQRTQQEDSAVYLCASSTTTVGGYTFGSGTRLTVV.

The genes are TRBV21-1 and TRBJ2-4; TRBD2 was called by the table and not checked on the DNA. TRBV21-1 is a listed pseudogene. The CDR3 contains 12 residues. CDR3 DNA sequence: TGTGCCAGCAGCGGCCCCGGGGGGCCCCCTCCCTTC. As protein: CASSGPGGPPPF.

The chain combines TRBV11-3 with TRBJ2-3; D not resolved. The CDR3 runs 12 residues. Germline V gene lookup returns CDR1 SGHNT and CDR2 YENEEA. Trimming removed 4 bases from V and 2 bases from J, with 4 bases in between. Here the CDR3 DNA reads TGTGCCAGCAGCTCAAACACAGATACGCAGTATTTT. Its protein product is CASSSNTDTQYF.

The CDR3 bases are TGTGCCAGCAGCTTGTATCCGGGCAGGGACATTTCACCCCTCCACTTT. This codes for CASSLYPGRDISPLHF. The chain links TRBV5-4 to TRBJ1-6; possible D gene TRBD1, 6 bases. The ends were cut back, 1 base at V and 9 bases at J, with 17 bases in the middle. The V gene's germline CDR1 is SGHNT and CDR2 YYREEE (reference sequence). This CDR3 spans 16 amino acids. The entire variable domain, with the rest obtained from reference TRBV5-4 and TRBJ1-6, is as follows: ETGVTQSPTHLIKTRGQQVTLRCSSQSGHNTVSWYQQALGQGPQFIFQYYREEENGRGNFPPRFSGLQFPNYSSELNVNALELDDSALYLCASSLYPGRDISPLHFGNGTRLTVT.

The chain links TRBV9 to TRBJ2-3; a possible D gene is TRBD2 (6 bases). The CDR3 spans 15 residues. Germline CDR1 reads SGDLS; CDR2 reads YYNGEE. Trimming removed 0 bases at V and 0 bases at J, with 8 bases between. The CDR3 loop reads CASSVAGLSTDTQYF. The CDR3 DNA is TGTGCCAGCAGCGTAGCAGGACTAAGCACAGATACGCAGTATTTT.

Here the CDR3 DNA reads TGTGCCGCCTCCGGGACTAGTGGCGAGCAGTACTTC. Translation gives CAASGTSGEQYF. The chain links TRBV11-2 to TRBJ2-7, with 8 bases lining up with TRBD2. Germline loops: CDR1 SGHAT, CDR2 FQNNGV. The CDR3 length is 12 residues. J gave up 6 bases and V 11 bases, and 9 bases lay outside the gene matches.

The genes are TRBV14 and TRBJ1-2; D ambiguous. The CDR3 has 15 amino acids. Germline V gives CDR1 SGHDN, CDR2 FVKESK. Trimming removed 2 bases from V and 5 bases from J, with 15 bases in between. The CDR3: CASSQSRGLLYGYTF. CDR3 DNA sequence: TGTGCCAGCAGCCAATCGCGCGGACTCTTATATGGCTACACCTTC. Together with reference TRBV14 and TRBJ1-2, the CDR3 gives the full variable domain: EAGVTQFPSHSVIEKGQTVTLRCDPISGHDNLYWYRRVMGKEIKFLLHFVKESKQDESGMPNNRFLAERTGGTYSTLKVQPAELEDSGVYFCASSQSRGLLYGYTFGSGTRLTVV.

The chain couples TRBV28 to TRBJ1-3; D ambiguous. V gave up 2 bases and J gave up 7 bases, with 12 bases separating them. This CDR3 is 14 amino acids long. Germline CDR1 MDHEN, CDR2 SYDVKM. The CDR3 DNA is TGTGCCAGCAGTTTAAGAGGCCAGTGGAACACCATATATTTT. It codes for CASSLRGQWNTIYF.

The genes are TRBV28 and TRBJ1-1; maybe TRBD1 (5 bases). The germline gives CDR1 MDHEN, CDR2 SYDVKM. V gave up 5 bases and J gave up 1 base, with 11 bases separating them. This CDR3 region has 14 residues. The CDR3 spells CASSPGDRNTEAFF. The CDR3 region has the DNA TGTGCCAGCAGTCCTGGCGACAGGAACACTGAAGCTTTCTTT. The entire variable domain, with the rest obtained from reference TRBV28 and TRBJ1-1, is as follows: DVKVTQSSRYLVKRTGEKVFLECVQDMDHENMFWYRQDPGLGLRLIYFSYDVKMKEKGDIPEGYSVSREKKERFSLILESASTNQTSMYLCASSPGDRNTEAFFGQGTRLTVV.

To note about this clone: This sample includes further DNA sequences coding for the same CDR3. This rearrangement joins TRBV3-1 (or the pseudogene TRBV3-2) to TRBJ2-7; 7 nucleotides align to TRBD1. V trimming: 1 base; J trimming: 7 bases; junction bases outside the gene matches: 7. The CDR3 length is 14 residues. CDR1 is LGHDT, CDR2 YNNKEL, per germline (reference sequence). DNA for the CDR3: TGTGCCAGCAGCCAAGTAGGGGGCCGTGGGGAGCAGTACTTC. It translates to CASSQVGGRGEQYF.

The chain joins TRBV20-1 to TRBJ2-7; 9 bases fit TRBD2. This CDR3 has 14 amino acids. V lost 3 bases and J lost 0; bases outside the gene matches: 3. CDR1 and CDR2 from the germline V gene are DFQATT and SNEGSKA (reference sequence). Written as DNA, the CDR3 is TGCAGTGCTAGTACACTAGCGGGCTCCTACGAGCAGTACTTC. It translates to CSASTLAGSYEQYF.

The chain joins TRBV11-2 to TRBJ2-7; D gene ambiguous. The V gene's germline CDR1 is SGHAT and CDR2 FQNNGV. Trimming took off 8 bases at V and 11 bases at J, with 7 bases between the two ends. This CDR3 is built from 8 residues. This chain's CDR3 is CASGGKYF. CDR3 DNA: TGTGCCAGCGGCGGAAAGTACTTC.

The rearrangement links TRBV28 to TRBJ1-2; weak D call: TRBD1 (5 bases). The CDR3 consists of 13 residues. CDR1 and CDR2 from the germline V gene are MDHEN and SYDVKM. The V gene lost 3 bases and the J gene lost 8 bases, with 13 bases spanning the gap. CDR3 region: CASSFPRVNGYTF. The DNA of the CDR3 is TGTGCCAGCAGTTTCCCCAGGGTGAACGGCTACACCTTC.

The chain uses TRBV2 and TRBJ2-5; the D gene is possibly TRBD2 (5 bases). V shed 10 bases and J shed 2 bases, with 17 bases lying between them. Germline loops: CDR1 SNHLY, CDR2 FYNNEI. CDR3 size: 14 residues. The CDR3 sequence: CATAGNRGQETQYF. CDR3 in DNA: TGTGCCACAGCCGGCAATCGGGGACAAGAGACCCAGTACTTC.

DNA of the CDR3: TGTGCCAGCAGCCGAGCGGGAGAGACTCGGTTCTTC. Translated, it gives CASSRAGETRFF. The chain joins TRBV11-1 to TRBJ2-1, with 8 positions matching TRBD2. Germline CDR1 and CDR2: SGHAT and FQDESV (reference sequence). The CDR3 totals 12 residues. Unmatched junction bases numbered 9, after V lost 5 bases and J lost 15 bases.

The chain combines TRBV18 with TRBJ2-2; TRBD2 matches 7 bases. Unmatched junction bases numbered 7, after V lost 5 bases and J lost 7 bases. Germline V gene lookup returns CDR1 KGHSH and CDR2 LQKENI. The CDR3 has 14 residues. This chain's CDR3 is CASSEGLGGGELFF. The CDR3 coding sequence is TGTGCCAGCTCAGAAGGACTAGGTGGCGGGGAGCTGTTTTTT. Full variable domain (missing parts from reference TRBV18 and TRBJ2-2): NAGVMQNPRHLVRRRGQEARLRCSPMKGHSHVYWYRQLPEEGLKFMVYLQKENIIDESGMPKERFSAEFPKEGPSILRIQQVVRGDSAAYFCASSEGLGGGELFFGEGSRLTVL.